The text below deals with one T cell receptor (beta chain). Its specificity is unknown. This sample was taken from a study of cytomegalovirus exposure and HLA in healthy donors. Study conclusions and caveats: A later analysis revealed that TCR association rates differed between HLA loci, peaking at DRB1 and bottoming out at HLA-C. For most TCR sequences rarity was the rule, although some public TCRs occurred in many donors.

V was pared by 4 bases and J by 3 bases, with 5 bases of the junction left unmatched. The CDR3 contains 14 residues. Germline CDR1 and CDR2: MGHRA and YSYEKL. PCR was performed using 60 Vbeta and 13 Jbeta primers. Method: immunoSEQ multiplex PCR; TCRdb's copy keeps in-frame clones and lacks some. In the table there are fewer than 100,000 clones, 7.6% of which are singletons. V and J are TRBV4-1 and TRBJ2-7; TRBD1 matches 8 bases. Specimen: PBMCs. The origin of this receptor is a man aged 50-60 years in good health and CMV-seronegative. The CDR3 DNA reads as TGCGCCAGCAGCCCGGGACAGGTCCTCTACGAGCAGTACTTC. It specifies CASSPGQVLYEQYF.